This TCR beta chain is drawn from a study of post-analysis software for immune sequencing data. The authors incorporated unique molecular identifiers into the TCR beta cDNA libraries. TCRdb itself ran the PCR reads through MiXCR, one entry per CDR3 protein. The sample carries hundreds of thousands of distinct CDR3 sequences, roughly 40% recorded once. V dropped 5 bases and J dropped 9 bases, with 13 bases sitting between them. This CDR3 is built from 12 residues. Study-wide points: Diversity measured as normalized Chao1 was significantly lower in multiple sclerosis patients than in controls. A handful of TRBV segments appeared more often in patients than in controls, and TRBV5-6, TRBV5-1 and TRBV20-1 were among these.

As for this clonotype: Its antigen is unidentified.

The receptor was isolated from a girl under 18 with multiple sclerosis. The specimen sequenced was blood. The V call is TRBV12-3 or TRBV12-4, the J call TRBJ1-2, with a tentative D call TRBD1 (6 bases). The CDR3 loop is CASSPGTPRYTF. Written as DNA, the CDR3 is TGTGCCAGCAGTCCCGGGACACCACGCTACACCTTC.